Listed here is a single T cell receptor beta chain. The antigen remains unidentified. This sample is part of a study of T cell responses to AZD1222 COVID-19 vaccine. Whole-study results and caveats: At 160-218 and 743-854, vaccine-associated CD4 TCRs were dominant, and they spanned spike.

Clones were read by immunoSEQ multiplex PCR, and TCRdb kept only the in-frame ones, dropping some. In the table there are 95,000 to 150,000 clones, over 75% of which are singletons. CDR1 PRHDT and CDR2 FYEKMQ come from the germline V gene (reference sequence). The V end lost 1 base, the J end lost 3 bases, and 7 bases lay between the germline ends. This CDR3 contains 13 residues. This clonotype originated in an adult in good health. This chain links TRBV13 with TRBJ2-7; D tentatively fits TRBD1 or TRBD2 (5 bases each). Sequencing used peripheral blood, obtained on day 0 of AZD1222 vaccination. DNA of the CDR3: TGTGCCAGCAGCTTAGCGGGGCGCTACGAGCAGTACTTC. It yields the protein CASSLAGRYEQYF.